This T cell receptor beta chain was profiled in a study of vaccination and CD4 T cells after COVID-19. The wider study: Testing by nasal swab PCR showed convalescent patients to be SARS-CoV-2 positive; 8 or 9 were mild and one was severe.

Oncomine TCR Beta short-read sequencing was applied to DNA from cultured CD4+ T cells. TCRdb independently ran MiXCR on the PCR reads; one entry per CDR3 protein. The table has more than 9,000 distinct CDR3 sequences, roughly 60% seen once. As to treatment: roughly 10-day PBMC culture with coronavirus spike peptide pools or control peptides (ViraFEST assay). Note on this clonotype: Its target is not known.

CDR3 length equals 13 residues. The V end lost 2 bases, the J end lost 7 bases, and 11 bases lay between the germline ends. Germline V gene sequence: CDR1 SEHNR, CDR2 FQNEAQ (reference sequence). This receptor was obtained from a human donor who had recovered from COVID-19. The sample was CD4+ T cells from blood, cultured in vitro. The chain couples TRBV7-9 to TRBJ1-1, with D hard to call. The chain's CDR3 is CASSLPSSNEAFF. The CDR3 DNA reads TGTGCCAGCAGCTTACCGTCAAGTAATGAAGCTTTCTTT. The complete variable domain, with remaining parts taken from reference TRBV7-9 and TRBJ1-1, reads DTGVSQNPRHKITKRGQNVTFRCDPISEHNRLYWYRQTLGQGPEFLTYFQNEAQLEKSRLLSDRFSAERPKGSFSTLEIQRTEQGDSAMYLCASSLPSSNEAFFGQGTRLTVV.